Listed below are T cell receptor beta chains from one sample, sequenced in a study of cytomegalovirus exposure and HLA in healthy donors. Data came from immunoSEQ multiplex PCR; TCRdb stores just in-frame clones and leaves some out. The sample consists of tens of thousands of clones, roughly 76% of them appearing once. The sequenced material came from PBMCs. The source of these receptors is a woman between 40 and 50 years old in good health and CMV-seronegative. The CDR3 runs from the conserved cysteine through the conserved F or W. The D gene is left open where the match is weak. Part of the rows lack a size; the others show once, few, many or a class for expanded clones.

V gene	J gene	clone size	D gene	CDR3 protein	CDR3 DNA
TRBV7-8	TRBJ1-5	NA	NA	CASSGGEGGNQPQHF	TGTGCCAGCAGCGGCGGAGAGGGTGGCAATCAGCCCCAGCATTTT
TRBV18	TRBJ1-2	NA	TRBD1	CASSPRQGTNYGYTF	TGTGCCAGCTCACCGAGACAGGGCACTAACTATGGCTACACCTTC
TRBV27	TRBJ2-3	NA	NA	CASSTLPLTSTDTQYF	TGTGCCAGCAGTACCTTGCCACTTACTAGCACAGATACGCAGTATTTT
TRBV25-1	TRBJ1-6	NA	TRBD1	CASSEPGQGILSLHF	TGTGCCAGCAGTGAACCGGGACAGGGGATTCTGTCCCTCCACTTT
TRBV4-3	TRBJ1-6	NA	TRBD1	CASSQGTGVSPLHF	TGCGCCAGCAGCCAAGGGACAGGGGTTTCACCCCTCCACTTT
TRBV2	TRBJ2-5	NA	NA	CASSEAKGIETQYF	TGTGCCAGCAGTGAGGCCAAGGGGATCGAGACCCAGTACTTC
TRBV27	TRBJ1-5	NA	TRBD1	CASRFGTGVDQPQHF	TGTGCCAGCAGGTTCGGGACAGGGGTTGATCAGCCCCAGCATTTT
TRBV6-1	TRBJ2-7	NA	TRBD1	CASSERGTGDYDEQYF	TGTGCCAGCAGTGAAAGGGGGACAGGGGATTACGACGAGCAGTACTTC
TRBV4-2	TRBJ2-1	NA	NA	CASSHRGSRGNLHNEQFF	TGTGCCAGCAGCCATAGGGGGAGTAGGGGGAACTTACACAATGAGCAGTTCTTC
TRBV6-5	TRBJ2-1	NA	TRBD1	CASSYAGQGWNEQFF	TGTGCCAGCAGTTACGCGGGACAGGGATGGAATGAGCAGTTCTTC
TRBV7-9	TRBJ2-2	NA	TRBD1	CASSLSVTGIGTGELFF	TGTGCCAGCAGCTTAAGTGTGACAGGGATCGGCACCGGGGAGCTGTTTTTT
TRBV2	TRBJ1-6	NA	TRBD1	CASTRQGFSYNSPLHF	TGTGCCAGCACCCGACAGGGATTCTCCTATAATTCACCCCTCCACTTT
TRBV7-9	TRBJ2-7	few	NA	CASSLGTYYEQYF	TGTGCCAGCAGCTTAGGCACCTACTACGAGCAGTACTTC
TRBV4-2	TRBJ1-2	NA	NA	CASSQGSRHTF	TGTGCCAGCAGCCAAGGAAGCAGGCACACCTTC
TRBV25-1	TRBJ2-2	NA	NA	CASSETRIYGSGELFF	TGTGCCAGCAGTGAGACCAGGATTTATGGGAGCGGGGAGCTGTTTTTT
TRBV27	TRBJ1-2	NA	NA	CASTSLWQGTNYGYTF	TGTGCCAGCACTTCCCTGTGGCAGGGAACTAACTATGGCTACACCTTC
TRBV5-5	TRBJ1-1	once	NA	CASSLGTGGEAFF	TGTGCCAGCAGCTTGGGTACCGGCGGTGAAGCTTTCTTT
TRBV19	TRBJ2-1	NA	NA	CASSIGGGLYNEQFF	TGTGCCAGTAGTATAGGCGGGGGCCTCTACAATGAGCAGTTCTTC
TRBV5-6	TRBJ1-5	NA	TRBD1	CASSYRGLGQPQHF	TGTGCCAGCAGTTACAGGGGGCTAGGGCAGCCCCAGCATTTT
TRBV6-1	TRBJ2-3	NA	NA	CASSEHVADTQYF	TGTGCCAGCAGTGAACACGTAGCAGATACGCAGTATTTT
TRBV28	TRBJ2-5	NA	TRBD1	CASSQGQGRETQYF	TGTGCCAGCAGCCAGGGACAGGGGAGAGAGACCCAGTACTTC
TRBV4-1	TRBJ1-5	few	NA	CASSQGQSNQPQHF	TGCGCCAGCAGCCAAGGACAGAGTAATCAGCCCCAGCATTTT
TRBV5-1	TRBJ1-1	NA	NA	CASSLVPGDTEAFF	TGCGCCAGCAGCTTGGTCCCCGGGGACACTGAAGCTTTCTTT
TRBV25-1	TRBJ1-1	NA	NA	CASRLREVAEAFF	TGTGCCAGCAGGCTTCGGGAGGTGGCTGAAGCTTTCTTT
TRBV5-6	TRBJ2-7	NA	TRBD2	CASSLSGTSRYEQYF	TGTGCCAGCAGCCTAAGCGGGACTAGCAGGTACGAGCAGTACTTC
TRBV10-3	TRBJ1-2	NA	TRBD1	CAIRGTGPDYGYTF	TGTGCCATCCGCGGGACAGGGCCAGACTATGGCTACACCTTC
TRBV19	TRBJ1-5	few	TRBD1	CASSRQGEIQPQHF	TGTGCCAGTAGTCGACAGGGGGAGATACAGCCCCAGCATTTT
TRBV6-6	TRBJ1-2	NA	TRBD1	CASKGQGAPNGYTF	TGTGCCAGCAAAGGACAGGGGGCGCCTAATGGCTACACCTTC
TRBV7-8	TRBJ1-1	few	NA	CASSLVTGLNAEAFF	TGTGCCAGCAGCTTAGTTACAGGCCTGAACGCTGAAGCTTTCTTT
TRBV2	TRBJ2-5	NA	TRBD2	CASSDRTSGETQYF	TGTGCCAGCAGTGACCGGACTAGCGGAGAGACCCAGTACTTC
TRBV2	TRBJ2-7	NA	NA	CASSDEVLDEQYF	TGTGCCAGCAGTGATGAGGTTCTTGACGAGCAGTACTTC
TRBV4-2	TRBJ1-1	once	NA	CASSQVEWKGPRNTEAFF	TGTGCCAGCAGCCAAGTGGAATGGAAGGGGCCGCGGAACACTGAAGCTTTCTTT
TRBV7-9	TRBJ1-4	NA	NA	CASSLEREKLFF	TGTGCCAGCAGCTTAGAGCGGGAAAAACTGTTTTTT
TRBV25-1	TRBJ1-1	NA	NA	CASSSQTGEAFF	TGTGCCAGCAGTTCACAGACAGGTGAAGCTTTCTTT
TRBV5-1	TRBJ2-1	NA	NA	CASSPGLGSGDEQFF	TGCGCCAGCAGCCCGGGACTGGGGAGTGGGGATGAGCAGTTCTTC
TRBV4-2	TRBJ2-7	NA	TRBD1	CASSQDRGQVSYEQYF	TGTGCCAGCAGCCAAGATAGGGGACAGGTGAGCTACGAGCAGTACTTC
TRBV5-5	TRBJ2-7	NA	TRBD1	CASSVRDSYEGTYEQYF	TGTGCCAGCAGCGTCCGGGACAGCTATGAGGGGACCTACGAGCAGTACTTC
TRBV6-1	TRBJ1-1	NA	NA	CASSELEGGRTEAFF	TGTGCCAGCAGTGAATTGGAGGGAGGGCGAACTGAAGCTTTCTTT
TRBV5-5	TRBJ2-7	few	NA	CASSLTGYEQYF	TGTGCCAGCAGCCTAACAGGGTACGAGCAGTACTTC